The next 29 T cell receptor beta chains were all read from a single sample in a study of radiotherapy plus CTLA-4 blockade in lung cancer. Repertoires were generated with immunoSEQ multiplex PCR, while TCRdb's copy carries only in-frame clones and drops some. This table has 56,000 or so clones, around 79% appearing once. This material consisted of peripheral blood, taken from a patient treated with radiotherapy plus ipilimumab. Receptor source: a human donor with non-small cell lung cancer who had a complete response to radiotherapy plus ipilimumab.

This chain uses TRBV11-2 with TRBJ2-7, with TRBD2 identical over 10 bases. This CDR3 contains 15 residues. CDR1 SGHAT and CDR2 FQNNGV come from the germline V gene. J lost 5 bases, V lost 4 bases, and 8 bases had no gene match. Here the CDR3 reads CASSSSSGRGNEQYV. DNA for the CDR3: TGTGCCAGCAGCTCCTCTAGCGGGAGAGGTAACGAGCAGTACGTC.

The rearrangement joins TRBV7-2 to TRBJ2-3, with TRBD1 matching 10 bases. V shed 2 bases and J 1 base; nucleotides not matched to a gene: 6. The CDR3 runs 17 residues. Germline-derived CDR1 and CDR2 are SGHTA and FQGNSA. The CDR3 nucleotides are TGTGCCAGCAGCTTAATTGGACAGGGGGACCGCACAGATACGCAGTATTTT. The encoded protein is CASSLIGQGDRTDTQYF.

The chain joins TRBV30 to TRBJ2-2; D is perhaps TRBD2 (6 bases). Germline lookup yields CDR1 GTSNPN and CDR2 SVGIG (reference sequence). CDR3 length equals 15 residues. The V gene lost 0 bases and the J gene lost 0 bases, with 8 bases spanning the gap. The CDR3 nucleotides are TGTGCCTGGAGTGTAGGAGGGTCGAACACCGGGGAGCTGTTTTTT. This codes for CAWSVGGSNTGELFF.

The CDR3, as DNA: TGTGCCAATCCCGACTCTACCAACCAGCCCCAGCATTTT. Translated: CANPDSTNQPQHF. The V call is TRBV7-9, the J call TRBJ1-5; D is uncertain. This CDR3 contains 13 residues. The V end was cut by 10 bases, the J end by 7 bases, with 17 bases between. The germline V gene has CDR1 SEHNR and CDR2 FQNEAQ (reference sequence).

The J gene is TRBJ2-7, the V gene TRBV25-1; D may be TRBD2 (6 bases). The CDR3 length is 13 residues. The V gene's germline CDR1 is MGHDK and CDR2 SYGVNS. The V end was cut by 5 bases, the J end by 6 bases, with 14 bases between. The CDR3 here is CASSSGLVGEQYV. The CDR3 coding sequence is TGTGCCAGCAGTTCGGGACTGGTAGGCGAGCAGTACGTC.

This clone appeared a single time. CDR3 protein: CASSEGRDRVPLNTGELFF. CDR3 coding DNA: TGTGCCAGCAGTGAAGGGAGGGACAGGGTCCCTTTGAACACCGGGGAGCTGTTTTTT. The chain employs TRBV6-1 and TRBJ2-2; the match to TRBD1 covers 9 bases. The junction had 10 bases not matched to a gene; V was cut back by 1 base and J by 1 base. Germline CDR1 is MNHNS and CDR2 is SASEGT. The CDR3 contains 19 residues.

The V and J genes are TRBV5-1 and TRBJ1-2; TRBD1 aligns across 7 bases. The CDR3 consists of 15 residues. The ends lost 6 bases at V and 4 bases at J; junction bases unmatched: 12. Germline V gives CDR1 SGHRS, CDR2 YFSETQ. The CDR3 region has the DNA TGCGCCAGCACCGAGGACAGGTTGAAGAGCTATGGCTACACCTTC. Its protein is CASTEDRLKSYGYTF.

The chain is built from TRBV9 and TRBJ2-7; TRBD1 matches 7 bases. V dropped 3 bases and J dropped 3; count of bases not matched to a gene: 9. This CDR3 has 15 residues. Per germline, CDR1 SGDLS and CDR2 YYNGEE. The CDR3 here is CASSEGSGGIYEQYF. CDR3 sequence (DNA): TGTGCCAGCAGCGAAGGGTCAGGGGGAATCTACGAGCAGTACTTC.

In its sample, this clone was seen once. The J gene is TRBJ2-7, the V gene TRBV7-2, with D possibly matching TRBD2 (7 bases). Trimming pared 5 bases from V and 3 bases from J, leaving 14 bases between. The CDR3 consists of 14 residues. CDR1 and CDR2 (germline): SGHTA, FQGNSA. The CDR3 DNA reads as TGTGCCAGCAGCACCCTGGGAGGGGGCTACGAGCAGTACTTC. Protein sequence: CASSTLGGGYEQYF. Looking up the rest from reference TRBV7-2 and TRBJ2-7 gives the full variable domain: GAGVSQSPSNKVTEKGKDVELRCDPISGHTALYWYRQSLGQGLEFLIYFQGNSAPDKSGLPSDRFSAERTGGSVSTLTIQRTQQEDSAVYLCASSTLGGGYEQYFGPGTRLTVT.

V usage is TRBV5-1 and J usage is TRBJ2-5; 7 nucleotides match TRBD2. Per germline, CDR1 SGHRS and CDR2 YFSETQ. Trimming cost V 5 bases and J 3 bases; bases outside gene matches: 10. The CDR3 runs to 15 residues. This CDR3 reads CASRPSGMSEETQYF. CDR3 sequence (DNA): TGCGCCAGCAGACCCAGCGGGATGAGTGAAGAGACCCAGTACTTC.

CDR3 residues: CASIDASSYNSPLHF. CDR3 nucleotide sequence: TGTGCCAGCATCGACGCTAGCTCCTATAATTCACCCCTCCACTTT. V usage is TRBV5-6 and J usage is TRBJ1-6, with D uncertain. The germline CDR1 and CDR2 sequences are SGHDT and YYEEEE. The V end lost 6 bases, the J end lost 0 bases, and 10 bases lay between the germline ends. The CDR3 totals 15 residues.

The V call is TRBV7-2, the J call TRBJ1-2; TRBD1 might be the D (6 bases). V lost 4 bases and J lost 6, with 12 bases in between. Germline assignment: CDR1 SGHTA and CDR2 FQGNSA. The CDR3 has 13 residues. CDR3 region: CASSYRGGDGYTF. CDR3 in DNA: TGTGCCAGCAGCTACCGGGGGGGCGATGGCTACACCTTC.

The chain carries TRBV15 and TRBJ2-3; no clear D gene. Germline CDR1 reads LNHNV; CDR2 reads YYDKDF (reference sequence). Trimming cost V 0 bases and J 6 bases, with 7 bases left between them. This CDR3 is built from 13 residues. CDR3 residues: CATSRDVVDTQYF. CDR3 coding DNA: TGTGCCACCAGCAGAGATGTCGTTGATACGCAGTATTTT.

V is TRBV7-9 and J is TRBJ2-1; TRBD2 matches 7 bases. V was pared by 4 bases and J by 4 bases, with 7 bases of the junction left unmatched. Germline V gene sequence: CDR1 SEHNR, CDR2 FQNEAQ (reference sequence). The CDR3 has 15 residues. CDR3 residues: CASSSWGGGYNEQFF. The CDR3 nucleotides are TGTGCCAGCAGCTCCTGGGGGGGAGGGTACAATGAGCAGTTCTTC. Filled out from reference TRBV7-9 and TRBJ2-1, the complete variable domain reads DTGVSQNPRHKITKRGQNVTFRCDPISEHNRLYWYRQTLGQGPEFLTYFQNEAQLEKSRLLSDRFSAERPKGSFSTLEIQRTEQGDSAMYLCASSSWGGGYNEQFFGPGTRLTVL.

This chain joins TRBV11-3 and TRBJ2-1, with a weak D call TRBD2 (6 bases). CDR3 length: 14 residues. V lost 0 bases and J lost 8, with 11 bases in between. Germline assignment: CDR1 SGHNT and CDR2 YENEEA. CDR3 nucleotides: TGTGCCAGCAGCTTAGAAGTGTGGGGGGATGAGCAGTTCTTC. It yields the protein CASSLEVWGDEQFF.

This clone has a single count. This sequence joins TRBV7-2 and TRBJ2-3; D not resolved. Germline CDR1 and CDR2: SGHTA and FQGNSA. The CDR3 has 13 amino acids. Trimming left V 4 bases short and J 4 bases short, with 9 bases between. The CDR3 DNA reads TGTGCCAGCAGCTCCCTGGGCCCAGATACGCAGTATTTT. Translation: CASSSLGPDTQYF. The full variable domain, rest sourced from reference TRBV7-2 and TRBJ2-3, is GAGVSQSPSNKVTEKGKDVELRCDPISGHTALYWYRQSLGQGLEFLIYFQGNSAPDKSGLPSDRFSAERTGGSVSTLTIQRTQQEDSAVYLCASSSLGPDTQYFGPGTRLTVL.

This clone has just a few counts. J is TRBJ2-7 and V is TRBV7-6; TRBD2 aligns across 11 bases. The V gene's germline CDR1 is SGHVS and CDR2 FNYEAQ. CDR3 length: 15 amino acids. J gave up 4 bases and V 5 bases, and 7 bases lay outside the gene matches. As DNA, the CDR3 is TGTGCCAGCAGCCGTTCCGGGACTAGCGGATACGAGCAGTACGTC. This translates into CASSRSGTSGYEQYV.

This clone was found a few times. The rearrangement links TRBV6-6 to TRBJ1-5, with TRBD1 as a possible D gene (5 bases). V was clipped by 9 bases and J by 4 bases, with 16 bases between them. This CDR3 comprises 14 residues. Germline V CDR1 and CDR2: MNHNY, SVGAGI (reference sequence). In nucleotides, the CDR3 is TGTGCCAGTCGGGAGGGGTTGTCGAATCAGCCCCAGCATTTT. Protein: CASREGLSNQPQHF.

The gene calls are TRBV29-1 and TRBJ1-1, with 8 bases lining up with TRBD1. The CDR3 length is 13 residues. V shed 4 bases, J shed 5 bases, and the junction held 6 bases outside the gene matches. Germline V lookup: CDR1 SQVTM, CDR2 ANQGSEA. This chain's CDR3 is CSVGQGARTEAFF. The CDR3 coding sequence is TGCAGCGTTGGCCAGGGGGCGCGGACTGAAGCTTTCTTT.

The chain recombines TRBV10-3 with TRBJ2-1, with D perhaps TRBD2 (7 bases). This CDR3 region has 18 residues. Germline V gene data show CDR1 as ENHRY and CDR2 as SYGVKD. The ends were cut back, 3 bases at V and 1 base at J, with 19 bases in the middle. The CDR3 region is CAISDPWEGGESYNEQFF. The CDR3 DNA follows: TGTGCCATCAGTGACCCATGGGAGGGGGGGGAGTCCTACAATGAGCAGTTCTTC.

The count of this clone is one. The V and J genes are TRBV9 and TRBJ2-7, with TRBD2 identical over 15 bases. The CDR3 covers 23 residues. Germline loops: CDR1 SGDLS, CDR2 YYNGEE. V was clipped by 0 bases and J by 2 bases; unmatched bases: 21. CDR3 nucleotide sequence: TGTGCCAGCAGCGTAGCTACAAATTGGGGGATTCCGGGACTAGCGGGGGGCCCCTACGAGCAGTACTTC. Translating it yields CASSVATNWGIPGLAGGPYEQYF.

The V call is TRBV19, the J call TRBJ2-4, with TRBD1 matching 7 bases. This CDR3 contains 14 residues. CDR1 is LNHDA and CDR2 is SQIVND in the germline V gene (reference sequence). V dropped 5 bases and J dropped 2; count of bases not matched to a gene: 3. The CDR3, as DNA: TGTGCCAGTAGTCCACAGGGGACCAAAAACATTCAGTACTTC. As protein: CASSPQGTKNIQYF. Combining the CDR3 with reference TRBV19 and TRBJ2-4 gives the whole variable domain DGGITQSPKYLFRKEGQNVTLSCEQNLNHDAMYWYRQDPGQGLRLIYYSQIVNDFQKGDIAEGYSVSREKKESFPLTVTSAQKNPTAFYLCASSPQGTKNIQYFGAGTRLSVL.

The CDR3 sequence: CASSLRESRLLSSGANVLTF. The CDR3, as DNA: TGTGCCAGCAGTTTAAGGGAGAGCCGACTCTTAAGCTCTGGGGCCAACGTCCTGACTTTC. V usage is TRBV27 and J usage is TRBJ2-6, with D possibly TRBD2 on 5 matching bases. This CDR3 is built from 20 residues. Germline CDR1 reads MNHEY; CDR2 reads SMNVEV (reference sequence). Trimming removed 2 bases from V and 0 bases from J, with 20 bases in between.

The chain uses TRBV6-5 and TRBJ1-2, with D possibly being TRBD1 (5 bases). V lost 2 bases and J 0 bases, leaving 7 bases between the germline ends. The CDR3 loop spans 14 amino acids. CDR1 is MNHEY, CDR2 SVGAGI, per germline. CDR3 protein: CASSYRQTNYGYTF. The CDR3 DNA sequence: TGTGCCAGCAGTTACCGACAGACTAACTATGGCTACACCTTC.

The chain uses TRBV18 and TRBJ1-5; 10 nucleotides agree with TRBD1. With V trimmed by 3 bases and J by 5 bases, 1 base remained unmatched. Germline V gene data show CDR1 as KGHSH and CDR2 as LQKENI. The CDR3 has 14 residues. CDR3 protein: CASSPGTGDQPQHF. The CDR3, as DNA: TGTGCCAGCTCACCCGGGACAGGGGATCAGCCCCAGCATTTT.

The rearrangement uses TRBV5-1 and TRBJ2-5; 8 bases are a match to TRBD1. The germline V gene has CDR1 SGHRS and CDR2 YFSETQ. The CDR3 totals 16 residues. Trimming removed 0 bases from V and 4 bases from J; junction bases left unmatched: 8. The CDR3 spells CASSLAIGQGSETQYF. In DNA, the CDR3 is TGCGCCAGCAGCTTGGCCATTGGACAGGGATCAGAGACCCAGTACTTC.

The chain joins TRBV27 to TRBJ1-1; 10 bases match TRBD1. V dropped 5 bases and J dropped 0; count of bases not matched to a gene: 18. The CDR3 totals 20 residues. In germline, CDR1 is MNHEY, CDR2 SMNVEV (reference sequence). CDR3 bases: TGTGCCAGCAGTCCCAAACCCTATCGAGAGGACAGGGGGGTGAACACTGAAGCTTTCTTT. This sequence encodes CASSPKPYREDRGVNTEAFF.

This rearrangement joins TRBV25-1 to TRBJ1-6, with 8 bases identical to TRBD1. Germline V CDR1 and CDR2: MGHDK, SYGVNS. The ends lost 4 bases at V and 9 bases at J; junction bases unmatched: 11. This CDR3 has 16 amino acids. CDR3 sequence reads: CASSALSDRGGSPLHF. CDR3 nucleotides: TGTGCCAGCAGTGCCTTGAGCGACAGGGGAGGTTCACCCCTCCACTTT.

CDR3 sequence reads: CASSLRTGRNQPQHF. The DNA for the CDR3 is TGTGCCAGCAGTTTAAGGACAGGGAGAAACCAGCCCCAGCATTTT. V is TRBV28 and J is TRBJ1-5, with TRBD1 matching 8 bases. V shed 2 bases, J shed 7 bases, and the junction held 7 bases outside the gene matches. Germline lookup yields CDR1 MDHEN and CDR2 SYDVKM. The CDR3 contains 15 residues.